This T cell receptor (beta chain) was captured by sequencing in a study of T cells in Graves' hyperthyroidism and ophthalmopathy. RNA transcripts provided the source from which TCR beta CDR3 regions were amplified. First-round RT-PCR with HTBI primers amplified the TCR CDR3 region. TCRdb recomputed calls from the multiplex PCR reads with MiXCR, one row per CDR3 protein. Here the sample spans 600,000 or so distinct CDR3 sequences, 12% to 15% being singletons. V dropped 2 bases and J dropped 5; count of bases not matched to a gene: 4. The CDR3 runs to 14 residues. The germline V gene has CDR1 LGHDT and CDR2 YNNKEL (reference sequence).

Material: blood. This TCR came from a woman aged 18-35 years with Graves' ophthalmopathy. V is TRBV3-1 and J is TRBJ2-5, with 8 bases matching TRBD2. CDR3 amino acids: CASSQHTGGETQYF. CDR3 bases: TGTGCCAGCAGCCAACACACGGGAGGGGAGACCCAGTACTTC.